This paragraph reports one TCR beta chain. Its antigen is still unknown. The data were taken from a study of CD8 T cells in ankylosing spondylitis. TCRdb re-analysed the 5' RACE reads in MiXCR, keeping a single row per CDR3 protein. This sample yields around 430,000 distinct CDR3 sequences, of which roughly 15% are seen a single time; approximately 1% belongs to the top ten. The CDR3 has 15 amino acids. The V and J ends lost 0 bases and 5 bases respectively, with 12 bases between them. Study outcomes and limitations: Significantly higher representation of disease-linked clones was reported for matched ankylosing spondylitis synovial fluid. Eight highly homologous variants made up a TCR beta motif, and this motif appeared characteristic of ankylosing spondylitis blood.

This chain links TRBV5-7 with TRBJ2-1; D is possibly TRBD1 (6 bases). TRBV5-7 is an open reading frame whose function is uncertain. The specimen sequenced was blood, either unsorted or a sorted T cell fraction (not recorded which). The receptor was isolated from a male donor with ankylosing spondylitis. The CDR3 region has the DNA TGTGCCAGCAGCTTGGCCCAAGGGACACACAATGAGCAGTTCTTC. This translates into CASSLAQGTHNEQFF.